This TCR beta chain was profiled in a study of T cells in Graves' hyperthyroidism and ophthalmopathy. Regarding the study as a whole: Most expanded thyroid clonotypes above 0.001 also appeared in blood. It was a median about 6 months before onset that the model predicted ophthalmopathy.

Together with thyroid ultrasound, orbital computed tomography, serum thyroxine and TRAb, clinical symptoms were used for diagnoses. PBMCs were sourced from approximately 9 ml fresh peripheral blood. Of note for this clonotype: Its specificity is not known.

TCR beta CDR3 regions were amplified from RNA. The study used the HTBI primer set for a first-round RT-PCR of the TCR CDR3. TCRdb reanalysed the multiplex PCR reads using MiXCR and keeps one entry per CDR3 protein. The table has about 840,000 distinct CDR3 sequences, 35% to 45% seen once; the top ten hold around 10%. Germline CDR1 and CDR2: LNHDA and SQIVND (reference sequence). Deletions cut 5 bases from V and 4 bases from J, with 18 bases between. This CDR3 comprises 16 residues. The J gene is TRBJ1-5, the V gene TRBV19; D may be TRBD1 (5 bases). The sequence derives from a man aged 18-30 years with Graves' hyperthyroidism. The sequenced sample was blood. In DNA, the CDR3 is TGTGCCAGTAGTCCTCGAACCGGGGCCCCAAATCAGCCCCAGCATTTT. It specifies CASSPRTGAPNQPQHF.